This record concerns one TCR beta chain sequence. Its antigen is still unknown. These data are taken from a study of T cell responses to AZD1222 COVID-19 vaccine. The study's findings and limits: Unmutated variant regions reportedly attract nearly half of all spike-specific TCRs. Spike-wide coverage was observed for vaccine-associated CD4 TCRs, with dominant responses at 160-218 and 743-854.

Clones were sequenced by immunoSEQ multiplex PCR, and TCRdb holds only the in-frame ones, with some missing. The sample carries over 100,000 clones, over 90% recorded once. Sequenced material: peripheral blood, taken on day 0 of AZD1222 vaccination. This TCR derives from an adult in good health.

CDR3 loop: CASSVAPTSQSTEAFF. CDR3 coding DNA: TGTGCCAGCAGCGTAGCTCCCACATCACAGTCTACTGAAGCTTTCTTT. The V gene is TRBV9, the J gene TRBJ1-1; D is unresolved. Germline loops: CDR1 SGDLS, CDR2 YYNGEE. V lost 0 bases to trimming and J lost 5 bases, with 17 bases between them. The CDR3 loop spans 16 amino acids.